Shown below are 23 T cell receptor beta chains from a single sample sequenced in a study of PD-1 blockade in classical Hodgkin lymphoma. Only in-frame clones appear in the TCRdb table, and some are missing; sequencing was by immunoSEQ multiplex PCR. This table has around 21,000 clones, 88% appearing once. Time point meaning: cycle 4 day 1 (C4D1), after 5 to 7 weeks of nivolumab. Relapses following autologous stem cell transplantation were seen in all patients, with brentuximab vedotin exposure varying. The study isolated CD8+ T cells from thawed PBMCs by magnetic negative selection. The starting material was CD8+ T cells from blood, obtained before the fourth cycle of nivolumab. These receptors were collected from a human donor with classical Hodgkin lymphoma.

This rearrangement joins TRBV28 to TRBJ2-5; no definite D call. The CDR3 is 18 amino acids. Trimming stripped 3 bases from V and 1 base from J, with 21 bases between. From germline, CDR1 is MDHEN and CDR2 SYDVKM. The CDR3 protein is CASSFFRSSNGPQETQYF. CDR3 sequence (DNA): TGTGCCAGCAGTTTCTTCAGGTCCTCCAATGGTCCCCAAGAGACCCAGTACTTC.

The V call is TRBV4-1, the J call TRBJ2-1; 12 bases fit TRBD2. This CDR3 region has 18 residues. CDR1 and CDR2 from the germline V gene are MGHRA and YSYEKL. Losses at the gene ends were 7 bases for V and 3 bases for J; bases not matched to a gene: 13. The CDR3 bases are TGCGCCAGCACCGAAAATACCGGACTAGCGGGAATCTACAATGAGCAGTTCTTC. As protein: CASTENTGLAGIYNEQFF.

The chain is built from TRBV15 and TRBJ1-1, with D uncertain. This CDR3 region has 15 residues. V dropped 0 bases and J dropped 1 base, with 9 bases sitting between them. CDR1 and CDR2 (germline): LNHNV, YYDKDF (reference sequence). This CDR3 is CATSRDRAANTEAFF. CDR3 in DNA: TGTGCCACCAGCAGAGATAGGGCGGCGAACACTGAAGCTTTCTTT. The variable domain in full, completed from reference TRBV15 and TRBJ1-1, reads DAMVIQNPRYQVTQFGKPVTLSCSQTLNHNVMYWYQQKSSQAPKLLFHYYDKDFNNEADTPDNFQSRRPNTSFCFLDIRSPGLGDTAMYLCATSRDRAANTEAFFGQGTRLTVV.

The CDR3 bases are TGTGCCAGCAGTTCGCGTGCGGGAACCTACAATGAGCAGTTCTTC. Its protein is CASSSRAGTYNEQFF. The chain uses TRBV5-6 and TRBJ2-1; possibly TRBD2 for D (6 bases). V dropped 5 bases and J dropped 2 bases, with 14 bases sitting between them. Germline CDR1 is SGHDT and CDR2 is YYEEEE. This CDR3 comprises 15 residues.

This clone came up once. The V and J genes are TRBV28 and TRBJ1-1; 9 nucleotides agree with TRBD1. V shed 4 bases and J 1 base; nucleotides not matched to a gene: 4. Germline CDR1 reads MDHEN; CDR2 reads SYDVKM. The CDR3 has 15 amino acids. As DNA, the CDR3 is TGTGCCAGCAGTTACCCGGGACAGGGGAACACTGAAGCTTTCTTT. Translation gives CASSYPGQGNTEAFF.

The chain combines TRBV5-1 with TRBJ1-2; D is ambiguous. With 2 bases removed from V and 3 bases from J, the gap between germline ends came to 14 bases. The CDR3 sequence is 15 residues long. Germline lookup yields CDR1 SGHRS and CDR2 YFSETQ. The CDR3 DNA reads TGCGCCAGCAGCTTTAATTCGGGGTTGGACTATGGCTACACCTTC. Its translation: CASSFNSGLDYGYTF.

The chain uses TRBV9 and TRBJ1-1; 7 nucleotides match TRBD1. Looked up from germline, CDR1 is SGDLS and CDR2 is YYNGEE. V lost 4 bases to trimming and J lost 7 bases; unmatched junction nucleotides: 4. This CDR3 has 12 amino acids. CDR3 region: CASSPRQGEAFF. In DNA, the CDR3 is TGTGCCAGCAGCCCTAGACAGGGTGAAGCTTTCTTT.

The chain has TRBV19 and TRBJ2-3; the D gene is possibly TRBD2 (6 bases). CDR1 is LNHDA and CDR2 is SQIVND in the germline V gene (reference sequence). Trimming removed 4 bases from V and 2 bases from J, with 13 bases in between. The length of the CDR3 is 15 residues. The CDR3 nucleotides are TGTGCCAGTAGTACCGGGACTGTGAACACAGATACGCAGTATTTT. This gives the protein CASSTGTVNTDTQYF.

The genes are TRBV5-1 and TRBJ1-4; tentatively, D is TRBD1 (6 bases). The germline V gene has CDR1 SGHRS and CDR2 YFSETQ. The CDR3 is 15 amino acids. V shed 5 bases and J shed 7 bases, with 18 bases lying between them. CDR3 nucleotide sequence: TGCGCCAGCAGTTTATCTCAGGGGTTGAGTGAAAAACTGTTTTTT. Encoded protein: CASSLSQGLSEKLFF.

This clone occurred once. The V and J genes are TRBV11-1 and TRBJ2-1; D possibly corresponds to TRBD2 (6 bases). CDR1 and CDR2 from the germline V gene are SGHAT and FQDESV (reference sequence). The V gene lost 1 base and the J gene lost 0 bases, with 13 bases spanning the gap. The CDR3 length is 17 residues. In nucleotides, the CDR3 is TGTGCCAGCAGCTTAGAACCGGGACTGACCTCCTACAATGAGCAGTTCTTC. Its translation: CASSLEPGLTSYNEQFF.

This clone showed up just a few times. The CDR3 DNA follows: TGTGCCAGCAGCTTAGGGGGTGAAAAACTGTTTTTT. Its translation is CASSLGGEKLFF. V gene TRBV7-6 combines with J gene TRBJ1-4; D call uncertain. The V gene's germline CDR1 is SGHVS and CDR2 FNYEAQ. Trimming removed 1 base at V and 7 bases at J, with 4 bases between. This CDR3 has 12 residues.

This chain joins TRBV9 and TRBJ2-1, with D perhaps being TRBD1 or TRBD2 (6 bases each). Germline V gives CDR1 SGDLS, CDR2 YYNGEE. The CDR3 is 14 amino acids. V lost 0 bases and J 6 bases, leaving 10 bases between the germline ends. Here the CDR3 DNA reads TGTGCCAGCAGCGTAGCTAGGGGGGTCAATGAGCAGTTCTTC. It yields the protein CASSVARGVNEQFF.

The chain recombines TRBV27 with TRBJ1-2, with D hard to call. Germline-derived CDR1 and CDR2 are MNHEY and SMNVEV (reference sequence). The ends were cut back, 0 bases at V and 4 bases at J, with 12 bases in the middle. CDR3 length equals 15 residues. CDR3 region: CASSLSAVDGYGYTF. The CDR3 DNA follows: TGTGCCAGCAGTTTATCGGCAGTAGACGGCTATGGCTACACCTTC.

The rearrangement links TRBV7-9 to TRBJ2-3, with D tentatively TRBD1 (7 bases). CDR1 is SEHNR and CDR2 is FQNEAQ in the germline V gene (reference sequence). The CDR3 has 16 amino acids. V gave up 7 bases and J gave up 10 bases, with 27 bases separating them. The CDR3 DNA reads TGTGCCAGCATCGATACGGGACAGCGGCGGGATAACGCGCAGTATTTT. Its protein is CASIDTGQRRDNAQYF. Based on the CDR3 plus reference TRBV7-9 and TRBJ2-3, the full variable domain is DTGVSQNPRHKITKRGQNVTFRCDPISEHNRLYWYRQTLGQGPEFLTYFQNEAQLEKSRLLSDRFSAERPKGSFSTLEIQRTEQGDSAMYLCASIDTGQRRDNAQYFGPGTRLTVL.

This chain joins TRBV6-5 and TRBJ1-2, with D tentatively TRBD1 (6 bases). Trimming cost V 3 bases and J 8 bases, with 19 bases left between them. In germline, CDR1 is MNHEY, CDR2 SVGAGI. The CDR3 consists of 15 residues. The DNA of the CDR3 is TGTGCCAGCAGTTATGGTTCCGGGACATCCAACGGCTACACCTTC. Residues: CASSYGSGTSNGYTF.

The rearrangement links TRBV7-9 to TRBJ2-5; D is unresolved. The germline V gene has CDR1 SEHNR and CDR2 FQNEAQ (reference sequence). The CDR3 loop spans 16 amino acids. Trimming stripped 1 base from V and 0 bases from J, with 12 bases between. For the CDR3, the DNA is TGTGCCAGCAGCTTAGTTGGGCCGGCTTACCAAGAGACCCAGTACTTC. Translated: CASSLVGPAYQETQYF.

The chain couples TRBV27 to TRBJ2-3; 8 nucleotides align to TRBD1. Germline CDR1 MNHEY, CDR2 SMNVEV (reference sequence). V gave up 4 bases and J gave up 3 bases; unmatched junction bases: 6. The CDR3 runs 15 residues. The CDR3 spells CASSYRDRQTDTQYF. The CDR3 coding sequence is TGTGCCAGCAGTTACCGGGACAGGCAGACAGATACGCAGTATTTT.

The rearrangement links TRBV27 to TRBJ2-7, with TRBD2 identical over 8 bases. The V gene end was trimmed by 5 bases and the J gene end by 4 bases; junction bases not matched to a gene: 7. The CDR3 runs 14 residues. The germline CDR1 and CDR2 sequences are MNHEY and SMNVEV (reference sequence). CDR3 in amino acids: CASSPGTSLYEQYF. CDR3 nucleotides: TGTGCCAGCAGTCCGGGGACTAGTTTGTACGAGCAGTACTTC.

This clone was found once. The chain has TRBV27 and TRBJ2-1, with a weak D call TRBD1 (6 bases). This CDR3 has 15 amino acids. Trimming took 4 bases from V and 9 from J, leaving 19 bases between them. The germline gives CDR1 MNHEY, CDR2 SMNVEV (reference sequence). CDR3 DNA: TGTGCCAGCAGTTCCAGACCGGGACAACTTTCTGAGCAGTTCTTC. This codes for CASSSRPGQLSEQFF.

The CDR3 nucleotides are TGTGCCACCAGCAGAGACGGAGGGACAGGGAACAATCAGCCCCAGCATTTT. Encoded protein: CATSRDGGTGNNQPQHF. The chain couples TRBV15 to TRBJ1-5, with 9 bases identical to TRBD1. The V gene end was trimmed by 0 bases and the J gene end by 3 bases; junction bases not matched to a gene: 6. This CDR3 is 17 amino acids long. Germline CDR1 reads LNHNV; CDR2 reads YYDKDF (reference sequence).

The chain recombines TRBV28 with TRBJ2-5; D is undetermined. The CDR3 spans 11 residues. V dropped 3 bases and J dropped 4 bases, with 3 bases sitting between them. Germline-derived CDR1 and CDR2 are MDHEN and SYDVKM. The CDR3 DNA reads TGTGCCAGCAGTTTCCGAGAGACCCAGTACTTC. As protein: CASSFRETQYF.

This chain joins TRBV27 and TRBJ2-1, with D hard to call. There are 13 residues in the CDR3. Trimming cost V 3 bases and J 3 bases, with 6 bases left between them. Germline CDR1 and CDR2: MNHEY and SMNVEV (reference sequence). The CDR3 is CASSFTFYNEQFF. The CDR3, as DNA: TGTGCCAGCAGTTTCACCTTCTACAATGAGCAGTTCTTC.

The chain uses TRBV28 and TRBJ2-5, with D unresolved. Germline loops: CDR1 MDHEN, CDR2 SYDVKM. The CDR3 totals 14 residues. The V end lost 6 bases, the J end lost 0 bases, and 11 bases lay between the germline ends. The CDR3 loop reads CASRRTSYQETQYF. As DNA, the CDR3 is TGTGCCAGCAGGAGAACGTCGTACCAAGAGACCCAGTACTTC.